Presented here are 8 T cell receptor beta chains from one specimen sequenced in a study of identical twins. Via MiXCR, TCRdb re-called the 5' RACE reads, giving one row per CDR3 protein. This repertoire shows approximately 230,000 distinct CDR3 sequences, roughly 7.1% found once; its top ten account for less than 15%. Another study also made use of these data, one on T cells expressing NK-cell markers.

The source material was CD8+ T cells sorted from blood. The receptors stem from a woman aged 18-29 years in good health.

This clonotype was seen more than once but under ten times. The chain is built from TRBV4-2 and TRBJ2-1; 8 bases agree with TRBD2. CDR3 length: 15 amino acids. With V trimmed by 1 base and J by 9 bases, 8 bases remained unmatched. The V gene's germline CDR1 is LGHNA and CDR2 YNFKEQ. The CDR3: CASSQVKRESAEQFF. CDR3 nucleotides: TGTGCCAGCAGCCAAGTAAAGCGGGAGAGTGCTGAGCAGTTCTTC.

A few counts support this clonotype. The V and J genes are TRBV20-1 and TRBJ2-1; 13 bases match TRBD2. CDR1 and CDR2 (germline): DFQATT, SNEGSKA (reference sequence). The CDR3 is 16 residues long. The V segment lost 2 bases and the J segment 7 bases; nucleotides outside the gene matches: 8. CDR3 DNA: TGCAGTGCTAGAACGAGGACTAGCGGGAGAGGGAATGAGCAGTTCTTC. It specifies CSARTRTSGRGNEQFF.

There are many counts of this clonotype. The rearrangement links TRBV5-1 to TRBJ1-2, with D unresolved. Germline V CDR1 and CDR2: SGHRS, YFSETQ. The CDR3 has 15 amino acids. The V end was cut by 1 base, the J end by 4 bases, with 14 bases between. CDR3 sequence (DNA): TGCGCCAGCAGCTTGATCCTTGAGCGACCCTATGGCTACACCTTC. Translating it yields CASSLILERPYGYTF. Full variable domain (outside the CDR3, taken from reference TRBV5-1 and TRBJ1-2): KAGVTQTPRYLIKTRGQQVTLSCSPISGHRSVSWYQQTPGQGLQFLFEYFSETQRNKGNFPGRFSGRQFSNSRSEMNVSTLELGDSALYLCASSLILERPYGYTFGSGTRLTVV.

This chain links TRBV13 with TRBJ1-4; D call uncertain. CDR3 length: 14 amino acids. The V gene lost 4 bases and the J gene lost 7 bases, with 13 bases spanning the gap. In germline, CDR1 is PRHDT, CDR2 FYEKMQ (reference sequence). The CDR3 protein is CASSSGQTGEKLFF. The CDR3 nucleotides are TGTGCCAGCAGCTCGGGCCAGACGGGTGAAAAACTGTTTTTT.

A few counts support this clonotype. V gene TRBV5-1 combines with J gene TRBJ2-7, with D perhaps TRBD1 or TRBD2 (5 bases each). The CDR3 is 15 amino acids. Trimming left V 9 bases short and J 5 bases short, with 24 bases between. Looked up from germline, CDR1 is SGHRS and CDR2 is YFSETQ. The CDR3 DNA follows: TGCGCCAAGCCCCCAGGGCACTCTCCGGGGAACGAGCAGTACTTC. Its translation is CAKPPGHSPGNEQYF.

This rearrangement joins TRBV29-1 to TRBJ2-1; 9 bases fit TRBD2. The CDR3 covers 15 residues. Germline CDR1 and CDR2: SQVTM and ANQGSEA. Germline trimming cut 7 bases from V and 6 bases from J; bases unmatched to any gene: 13. CDR3 nucleotide sequence: TGCAGCGCCCTTCAAGCGGGAGGTAGGGTCAATGAGCAGTTCTTC. This translates into CSALQAGGRVNEQFF.

The V call is TRBV7-2, the J call TRBJ2-7; 7 bases match TRBD1. The trim removed 5 bases at V and 2 bases at J, leaving 12 bases unmatched. CDR3 length equals 16 residues. Germline V gene lookup returns CDR1 SGHTA and CDR2 FQGNSA. The DNA of the CDR3 is TGTGCCAGCAGCACTCCCGGGACAGCGTTTCCCTACGAGCAGTACTTC. Translating it yields CASSTPGTAFPYEQYF.

The chain carries TRBV12-3 or TRBV12-4 and TRBJ1-6, with a tentative D call TRBD1 (5 bases). The CDR3 extends over 12 amino acids. Trimming took off 7 bases at V and 8 bases at J, with 9 bases between the two ends. CDR3 sequence: CASIQADSPLHF. The CDR3, as DNA: TGTGCCAGCATACAGGCCGATTCACCCCTCCACTTT.